The 24 T cell receptor beta chains below were found in one sample sequenced in a study of graft-versus-host responses after intestinal transplantation. Some clones are missing from TCRdb's copy, which holds only in-frame ones; the method was immunoSEQ multiplex PCR. The sample includes 100,000 or so clones, roughly 90% of them seen just once. The antigens for these receptors are not known. The sample consisted of unstimulated CD4+ T cells sorted from spleen or lymph node cells, taken before intestinal transplant. These receptor sequences come from a human donor who received an intestinal transplant.

Worth noting for this clone: A junction end diverges from the germline sequence, so it may reflect a read error. V and J are TRBV11-2 and TRBJ2-7; 8 bases align to TRBD2. Looked up from germline, CDR1 is SGHAT and CDR2 is FQNNGV. This CDR3 is built from 13 residues. CDR3 bases: TGTGCCAGCACCTTAGCGGGAACCTACGAGCAGTACTTC. This encodes CASTLAGTYEQYF.

The V call is TRBV5-8, the J call TRBJ2-1; D possibly corresponds to TRBD2 (6 bases). The CDR3 has 13 residues. The V end lost 6 bases, the J end lost 6 bases, and 13 bases lay between the germline ends. The germline CDR1 and CDR2 sequences are SGHTS and YDEGEE. Written as DNA, the CDR3 is TGTGCCAGCATGGGGGGTACACTCAATGAGCAGTTCTTC. It yields the protein CASMGGTLNEQFF.

This chain uses TRBV7-5 with TRBJ2-6; the D call TRBD2 from the table was never checked on the DNA. TRBV7-5 is classified as a pseudogene. This CDR3 spans 19 amino acids. DNA for the CDR3: TGTGCCAGAAGCCCGGGACTAGCGGGAGGTTCTGGTGGGGCCAACGTCCTGACTTTC. It codes for CARSPGLAGGSGGANVLTF.

The V call is TRBV30, the J call TRBJ1-1, with 7 bases lining up with TRBD1. Trimming removed 2 bases from V and 7 bases from J; junction bases left unmatched: 10. CDR1 and CDR2 from the germline V gene are GTSNPN and SVGIG (reference sequence). The CDR3 consists of 14 residues. CDR3 nucleotide sequence: TGTGCCTGGAGTCCCCCCGACCGGGACAGTGAAGCTTTCTTT. Its protein product is CAWSPPDRDSEAFF.

The gene calls are TRBV5-4 and TRBJ2-3; the D is unclear. Deletions cut 2 bases from V and 6 bases from J, with 10 bases between. The germline CDR1 and CDR2 sequences are SGHNT and YYREEE (reference sequence). CDR3 length: 13 amino acids. This chain's CDR3 is CASSLSRADTQYF. Here the CDR3 DNA reads TGTGCCAGCAGCTTATCCCGCGCGGATACGCAGTATTTT.

Concerning this clone itself: At one boundary the junction diverges from the germline segment, which might be a read error. As DNA, the CDR3 is TGTGCCAGCATCGAAACAGCCGGAGAGCTGTTTTTT. It is translated as CASIETAGELFF. J is TRBJ2-2 and V is TRBV6-1; D unclear. CDR1 is MNHNS and CDR2 is SASEGT in the germline V gene. The CDR3 has 12 amino acids.

The V call is TRBV27, the J call TRBJ2-5; 13 nucleotides agree with TRBD2. The CDR3 length is 17 residues. After removal of 2 bases from V and 4 bases from J, the junction contained 7 bases not matched to a gene. In germline, CDR1 is MNHEY, CDR2 SMNVEV (reference sequence). The CDR3 here is CASSLKPGLAGRETQYF. The CDR3 DNA sequence: TGTGCCAGCAGTTTAAAACCGGGACTAGCGGGGCGAGAGACCCAGTACTTC.

The rearrangement joins TRBV13 to TRBJ1-6; 7 bases line up with TRBD1. The germline gives CDR1 PRHDT, CDR2 FYEKMQ (reference sequence). After removal of 4 bases from V and 3 bases from J, the junction contained 6 bases not matched to a gene. This CDR3 is built from 16 residues. The CDR3 coding sequence is TGTGCCAGCAGCTATGGACAGGCTGACTATAATTCACCCCTCCACTTT. The encoded protein is CASSYGQADYNSPLHF. The full variable domain, its missing parts supplied by reference TRBV13 and TRBJ1-6, is AAGVIQSPRHLIKEKRETATLKCYPIPRHDTVYWYQQGPGQDPQFLISFYEKMQSDKGSIPDRFSAQQFSDYHSELNMSSLELGDSALYFCASSYGQADYNSPLHFGNGTRLTVT.

V usage is TRBV6-6 and J usage is TRBJ1-5, with TRBD1 identical over 11 bases. The germline gives CDR1 MNHNY, CDR2 SVGAGI (reference sequence). J lost 7 bases, V lost 4 bases, and 3 bases had no gene match. The CDR3 is 14 amino acids. The CDR3 region has the DNA TGTGCCAGCAGTTTGGACAGGGGGCGACAGCCCCAGCATTTT. Translation: CASSLDRGRQPQHF.

The chain joins TRBV6-5 to TRBJ2-1; D unresolved. This CDR3 spans 11 amino acids. From germline, CDR1 is MNHEY and CDR2 SVGAGI. The germline V and J ends were trimmed by 7 bases and 4 bases, with 5 bases remaining between them. The CDR3 DNA sequence: TGTGCCAGCACCAAATACAATGAGCAGTTCTTC. Translating it yields CASTKYNEQFF.

This clone occurred a few times. V is TRBV6-1 and J is TRBJ1-1; D may be TRBD1 (6 bases). CDR1 and CDR2 from the germline V gene are MNHNS and SASEGT. The CDR3 loop spans 14 amino acids. The ends were cut back, 7 bases at V and 5 bases at J, with 17 bases in the middle. This chain's CDR3 is CASILIAGVTEAFF. The CDR3 DNA is TGTGCCAGCATCCTAATTGCAGGGGTTACTGAAGCTTTCTTT.

V usage is TRBV18 and J usage is TRBJ1-1, with D uncertain. Between the trimmed V and J ends, which lost 3 bases and 0 bases, there was a span of 8 bases. The length of the CDR3 is 14 residues. Looked up from germline, CDR1 is KGHSH and CDR2 is LQKENI. The CDR3 sequence is CASSPGPVNTEAFF. CDR3 bases: TGTGCCAGCTCACCGGGCCCAGTGAACACTGAAGCTTTCTTT.

This sequence joins TRBV4-1 and TRBJ1-6; tentative D call: TRBD1 (5 bases). Germline CDR1 MGHRA, CDR2 YSYEKL. The CDR3 consists of 16 residues. V lost 0 bases and J lost 1, with 7 bases in between. The CDR3 DNA reads TGCGCCAGCAGCCAAGACAGGGATTCCTATAATTCACCCCTCCACTTT. It is translated as CASSQDRDSYNSPLHF.

The V gene is TRBV10-3, the J gene TRBJ2-3; tentatively, D is TRBD1 (5 bases). CDR3 length: 16 amino acids. The germline V gene encodes CDR1 ENHRY and CDR2 SYGVKD. Deletions cut 8 bases from V and 6 bases from J, with 24 bases between. The CDR3 sequence: CAIGASWGTEPDTQYF. The CDR3 coding sequence is TGTGCCATCGGAGCGTCATGGGGCACCGAGCCGGATACGCAGTATTTT.

The gene calls are TRBV7-3 and TRBJ2-2, with 10 bases fitting TRBD1. Per germline, CDR1 SGHTA and CDR2 FQGTGA. The junction had 9 bases not matched to a gene; V was cut back by 10 bases and J by 7 bases. The CDR3 totals 14 residues. CDR3 DNA sequence: TGTGCCACCAGACAGGGGGCGATATACGGGGAGCTGTTTTTT. Translated: CATRQGAIYGELFF.

This clone was observed a few times. The J gene is TRBJ2-2, the V gene TRBV4-3; D is perhaps TRBD2 (6 bases). The CDR3 is 16 residues long. The germline CDR1 and CDR2 sequences are LGHNA and YSLEER. Trimming removed 5 bases at V and 0 bases at J, with 13 bases between. The CDR3 here is CASSIVRGPNTGELFF. CDR3 DNA: TGCGCCAGCAGCATAGTGCGGGGTCCGAACACCGGGGAGCTGTTTTTT.

The V call is TRBV7-2, the J call TRBJ2-5, with D hard to call. The V and J ends lost 5 bases and 4 bases respectively, with 17 bases between them. This CDR3 region has 15 residues. Germline V gene data show CDR1 as SGHTA and CDR2 as FQGNSA. CDR3 sequence (DNA): TGTGCCAGCAGCGTCATGCGGAGAGTTGGAGAGACCCAGTACTTC. It encodes CASSVMRRVGETQYF.

The chain recombines TRBV28 with TRBJ1-2; 7 bases are a match to TRBD1. The CDR3 covers 13 residues. J lost 5 bases, V lost 5 bases, and 5 bases had no gene match. Germline CDR1 and CDR2: MDHEN and SYDVKM. CDR3 DNA sequence: TGTGCCAGCAGTATCGGGACAGCTTATGGCTACACCTTC. This gives the protein CASSIGTAYGYTF.

V is TRBV5-5 and J is TRBJ2-2; TRBD1 might be the D (5 bases). From germline, CDR1 is SGHKS and CDR2 YYEKEE (reference sequence). The V end lost 4 bases, the J end lost 4 bases, and 11 bases lay between the germline ends. The CDR3 runs 14 residues. The CDR3 DNA follows: TGTGCCAGCAGCCGACAGACGGCCACCGGGGAGCTGTTTTTT. Translation gives CASSRQTATGELFF.

The V call is TRBV18, the J call TRBJ1-2, with a tentative D call TRBD1 (5 bases). Trimming pared 3 bases from V and 3 bases from J, leaving 8 bases between. This CDR3 is 13 amino acids long. CDR1 and CDR2 from the germline V gene are KGHSH and LQKENI. The CDR3 spells CASSPWGDYGYTF. In nucleotides, the CDR3 is TGTGCCAGCTCACCGTGGGGGGACTATGGCTACACCTTC.

V usage is TRBV10-1 and J usage is TRBJ2-1, with D perhaps TRBD1 (7 bases). The ends were cut back, 3 bases at V and 7 bases at J, with 10 bases in the middle. The CDR3 is made up of 13 amino acids. Germline V CDR1 and CDR2: WNHNN, SYGVQD (reference sequence). The CDR3 bases are TGCGCCAGCAGTGAAGCAGGGGGGAATGAGCAGTTCTTC. Translating it yields CASSEAGGNEQFF.

This chain links TRBV4-3 with TRBJ2-3; D is perhaps TRBD1 (6 bases). V was pared by 0 bases and J by 3 bases, with 16 bases between. Per the germline V gene, CDR1 is LGHNA and CDR2 is YSLEER. This CDR3 contains 17 residues. CDR3 sequence: CASSQEGGSPGTDTQYF. The CDR3 DNA reads as TGCGCCAGCAGCCAAGAAGGGGGAAGTCCGGGGACAGATACGCAGTATTTT.

The chain carries TRBV28 and TRBJ2-7; 12 bases agree with TRBD2. This CDR3 is 19 amino acids long. CDR1 and CDR2 from the germline V gene are MDHEN and SYDVKM. The J segment lost 1 base and the V segment lost 6 bases, leaving 16 bases of the junction unmatched. The CDR3 is CASSSLAEGGLAGSYEQYF. In DNA, the CDR3 is TGTGCCAGCAGCTCACTAGCCGAGGGGGGACTAGCGGGTTCCTACGAGCAGTACTTC.

This clone was seen a few times. V is TRBV5-1 and J is TRBJ1-1, with 9 bases lining up with TRBD1. Germline CDR1 is SGHRS and CDR2 is YFSETQ. J lost 5 bases, V lost 0 bases, and 2 bases had no gene match. The CDR3 covers 14 residues. CDR3 region: CASSLDGTGTEAFF. As DNA, the CDR3 is TGCGCCAGCAGCTTGGACGGGACAGGGACTGAAGCTTTCTTT. Looking up the rest from reference TRBV5-1 and TRBJ1-1 gives the full variable domain: KAGVTQTPRYLIKTRGQQVTLSCSPISGHRSVSWYQQTPGQGLQFLFEYFSETQRNKGNFPGRFSGRQFSNSRSEMNVSTLELGDSALYLCASSLDGTGTEAFFGQGTRLTVV.